The 9 T cell receptor beta chains presented below share a single source sample, sequenced in a study of early T cells in non-severe SARS-CoV-2 infection. TCRdb reanalysed the 5' RACE reads using MiXCR and keeps one entry per CDR3 protein. The sample lists some 55,000 distinct CDR3 sequences, 10% to 15% occurring once. What was sequenced was whole blood. The receptors stem from an adult who was a healthcare worker with PCR-confirmed SARS-CoV-2 infection or an uninfected control (not recorded which).

This clonotype has ten or more counts. The gene calls are TRBV9 and TRBJ2-5, with TRBD2 matching 10 bases. From germline, CDR1 is SGDLS and CDR2 YYNGEE. This CDR3 is built from 18 residues. After removal of 3 bases from V and 1 base from J, the junction contained 12 bases not matched to a gene. The CDR3 DNA sequence: TGTGCCAGCAGCGCGACTTTGAGGACTAGCGGTATCCAAGAGACCCAGTACTTC. Its translation is CASSATLRTSGIQETQYF. Combining the CDR3 with reference TRBV9 and TRBJ2-5 gives the whole variable domain DSGVTQTPKHLITATGQRVTLRCSPRSGDLSVYWYQQSLDQGLQFLIQYYNGEERAKGNILERFSAQQFPDLHSELNLSSLELGDSALYFCASSATLRTSGIQETQYFGPGTRLLVL.

This clonotype was counted many times. Here the CDR3 DNA reads TGTGCCTGGAGTGTTGTGAGGAAAACCTACGAGCAGTACTTC. It yields the protein CAWSVVRKTYEQYF. The rearrangement uses TRBV30 and TRBJ2-7, with D unclear. Trimming stripped 0 bases from V and 2 bases from J, with 11 bases between. The germline V gene encodes CDR1 GTSNPN and CDR2 SVGIG (reference sequence). The CDR3 length is 14 residues. The complete variable domain, with remaining parts taken from reference TRBV30 and TRBJ2-7, reads SQTIHQWPATLVQPVGSPLSLECTVEGTSNPNLYWYRQAAGRGLQLLFYSVGIGQISSEVPQNLSASRPQDRQFILSSKKLLLSDSGFYLCAWSVVRKTYEQYFGPGTRLTVT.

This clonotype was seen at least ten times. The J gene is TRBJ1-6, the V gene TRBV12-3 or TRBV12-4; D unresolved. The CDR3 is made up of 12 amino acids. V was pared by 4 bases and J by 7 bases, with 5 bases between. As DNA, the CDR3 is TGTGCCAGCAGTTCGCCCAATTCACCCCTCCACTTT. Translated, it gives CASSSPNSPLHF.

This rearrangement joins TRBV11-2 to TRBJ2-7; D remains ambiguous. The germline gives CDR1 SGHAT, CDR2 FQNNGV. V was trimmed by 2 bases and J by 2 bases, leaving 7 bases between them. The CDR3 contains 13 residues. The CDR3 is CASSLNSPYEQYF. CDR3 in DNA: TGTGCCAGCAGCTTAAACAGTCCCTACGAGCAGTACTTC.

This clonotype was recorded at least ten times. V gene TRBV6-1 combines with J gene TRBJ2-6; maybe TRBD1 (5 bases). This CDR3 has 18 amino acids. The ends were cut back, 8 bases at V and 1 base at J, with 21 bases in the middle. Germline V gives CDR1 MNHNS, CDR2 SASEGT. CDR3 in amino acids: CASRRRGAKISGANVLTF. CDR3 nucleotide sequence: TGTGCCAGCCGGAGACGTGGGGCAAAGATTTCTGGGGCCAACGTCCTGACTTTC.

This clonotype has a count of ten or more. The V call is TRBV7-3, the J call TRBJ1-1; D not resolved. V shed 0 bases and J shed 10 bases, with 6 bases lying between them. Germline V lookup: CDR1 SGHTA, CDR2 FQGTGA. The CDR3 totals 11 residues. CDR3 DNA: TGTGCCAGCAGCTTAACAAGGGTAGCTTTCTTT. Protein: CASSLTRVAFF.

This clonotype has a count of ten or more. The chain carries TRBV5-4 and TRBJ2-7; D might be TRBD2 (6 bases). Germline CDR1 SGHNT, CDR2 YYREEE (reference sequence). The V end was cut by 1 base, the J end by 9 bases, with 14 bases between. CDR3 length equals 13 residues. The CDR3 bases are TGTGCCAGCAGCTTGCAAGCGGGCGAGAGGCAGTACTTC. Translation gives CASSLQAGERQYF.

The sample holds many counts of this clonotype. The CDR3 loop reads CAWSARQTGKETQYF. CDR3 coding DNA: TGTGCCTGGAGTGCCCGACAAACAGGGAAAGAGACCCAGTACTTC. The rearrangement links TRBV30 to TRBJ2-5; TRBD1 is a possible D gene (6 bases). CDR1 and CDR2 (germline): GTSNPN, SVGIG (reference sequence). The CDR3 has 15 residues. V was trimmed by 1 base and J by 3 bases, leaving 15 bases between them.

This clonotype was detected many times. This sequence joins TRBV12-3 or TRBV12-4 and TRBJ1-4, with D possibly matching TRBD1 (6 bases). The CDR3 loop spans 14 amino acids. Trimming left V 0 bases short and J 7 bases short, with 9 bases between. The CDR3 sequence: CASSLAGGGEKLFF. The CDR3 DNA reads as TGTGCCAGCAGTTTAGCAGGGGGTGGTGAAAAACTGTTTTTT.